The clone carrying this T cell receptor (beta chain) was counted once. This specimen belongs to a study of cytotoxic CD8 clonotypes in ibrutinib-treated CLL. The CDR3 is 13 amino acids. Germline loops: CDR1 MNHEY, CDR2 SVGAGI. The V end was cut by 0 bases, the J end by 5 bases, with 5 bases between. Profiled with immunoSEQ multiplex PCR; TCRdb holds only in-frame clones, not every one. The data contain around 91,000 clones, approximately 86% of them singletons. The sample in question was PBMCs, obtained before ibrutinib treatment. The TCR comes from a human donor with chronic lymphocytic leukemia. The gene calls are TRBV6-5 and TRBJ1-5; D uncertain. The CDR3 nucleotides are TGTGCCAGCAGTTACTCGCAGGATCAGCCCCAGCATTTT. Protein: CASSYSQDQPQHF.